These 3 T cell receptor beta chains were sequenced from one sample in a study of CD8+ T cells in alopecia areata. Reverse transcription of extracted RNA yielded cDNA, which provided the sequencing template. Sequenced by immunoSEQ multiplex PCR; TCRdb stores in-frame clones only, minus some. The sample records roughly 150,000 clones, about nine tenths being singletons. Source: CD8+ T cells sorted from blood, taken at week 0. The receptors originated from a human donor with alopecia areata.

The CDR3 here is CASSRRLAGEDTQYF. The CDR3 coding sequence is TGCGCCAGCAGCCGGCGACTAGCGGGAGAGGATACGCAGTATTTT. V gene TRBV4-1 combines with J gene TRBJ2-3; 12 bases are a match to TRBD2. In germline, CDR1 is MGHRA, CDR2 YSYEKL. The CDR3 is 15 residues long. V gave up 4 bases and J gave up 6 bases; unmatched junction bases: 5.

The count of this clone is one. The rearrangement uses TRBV6-5 and TRBJ2-7; TRBD1 agrees at 10 bases. Germline-derived CDR1 and CDR2 are MNHEY and SVGAGI. The CDR3 covers 11 residues. Losses at the gene ends were 8 bases for V and 10 bases for J; bases not matched to a gene: 5. The CDR3 here is CASGGTGDQYF. CDR3 coding DNA: TGTGCCAGCGGGGGGACAGGGGACCAGTACTTC.

In this sample, this clone turned up once. Here the CDR3 reads CASSLDLRGYEQYF. CDR3 sequence (DNA): TGCGCCAGCAGCTTGGATCTGCGGGGTTACGAGCAGTACTTC. This chain uses TRBV5-1 with TRBJ2-7; tentatively, D is TRBD2 (6 bases). CDR3 length equals 14 residues. V lost 0 bases, J lost 4 bases, and 11 bases lay in between. Germline-derived CDR1 and CDR2 are SGHRS and YFSETQ.